A single sample gave rise to the 20 T cell receptor beta chains below, sequenced in a study of T cells after yellow fever vaccination. One entry per CDR3 protein, called by TCRdb with MiXCR from the 5' RACE reads. The sample includes around 350,000 distinct CDR3 sequences, around 10% seen only once; the top ten take roughly 18%. Sequencing was performed on PBMCs, taken on the day of the first yellow fever vaccination. The receptors originated from a young man who received the YFV17D yellow fever vaccine.

This clonotype was recorded a few times. The V and J genes are TRBV7-9 and TRBJ1-1; D remains unclear. In germline, CDR1 is SEHNR, CDR2 FQNEAQ (reference sequence). The CDR3 is made up of 13 amino acids. Trimming shortened V by 5 bases and J by 3 bases, and 10 bases separated the two germline ends. Here the CDR3 DNA reads TGTGCCAGCAGCCGAGACGCGGACACTGAAGCTTTCTTT. As protein: CASSRDADTEAFF.

V is TRBV5-1 and J is TRBJ1-1; D is unresolved. V was clipped by 0 bases and J by 6 bases, with 9 bases between them. Germline lookup yields CDR1 SGHRS and CDR2 YFSETQ. The CDR3 loop spans 13 amino acids. Here the CDR3 DNA reads TGCGCCAGCAGCTTGGGCGGGAGGCCTGAAGCTTTCTTT. Its translation is CASSLGGRPEAFF.

This clonotype was recorded a few times. V is TRBV2 and J is TRBJ2-7; the D is unclear. Trimming took 7 bases from V and 4 from J, leaving 11 bases between them. Germline CDR1 and CDR2: SNHLY and FYNNEI. This CDR3 is built from 12 residues. CDR3 sequence reads: CASTWARYEQYF. The CDR3 coding sequence is TGTGCCAGCACCTGGGCCCGATACGAGCAGTACTTC. The variable domain in full, with the rest retrieved from reference TRBV2 and TRBJ2-7, is EPEVTQTPSHQVTQMGQEVILRCVPISNHLYFYWYRQILGQKVEFLVSFYNNEISEKSEIFDDQFSVERPDGSNFTLKIRSTKLEDSAMYFCASTWARYEQYFGPGTRLTVT.

There are a few counts of this clonotype. The V gene is TRBV7-2, the J gene TRBJ1-6, with a tentative D call TRBD1 (5 bases). V lost 10 bases to trimming and J lost 5 bases, with 15 bases between them. The CDR3 contains 14 residues. Germline assignment: CDR1 SGHTA and CDR2 FQGNSA. CDR3 bases: TGTGCCACCCGGGGAGACAGCAATAATTCACCCCTCCACTTT. Its protein is CATRGDSNNSPLHF.

This CDR3 is CASRPGTGANVLTF. In nucleotides, the CDR3 is TGTGCCAGCAGGCCAGGGACGGGGGCCAACGTCCTGACTTTC. V usage is TRBV27 and J usage is TRBJ2-6; D is possibly TRBD1 or TRBD2 (5 bases each). CDR3 size: 14 residues. From germline, CDR1 is MNHEY and CDR2 SMNVEV (reference sequence). V lost 6 bases, J lost 4 bases, and 10 bases lay in between.

CDR3 sequence (DNA): TGTGCCAGCAGGCGCCAGGGGGCATACGAGCAGTACTTC. It encodes CASRRQGAYEQYF. V is TRBV2 and J is TRBJ2-7; 8 bases match TRBD1. Germline V gene lookup returns CDR1 SNHLY and CDR2 FYNNEI. This CDR3 contains 13 residues. The trim removed 6 bases at V and 4 bases at J, leaving 5 bases unmatched.

The chain combines TRBV18 with TRBJ2-7; no firm D call. The CDR3 totals 13 residues. CDR1 and CDR2 from the germline V gene are KGHSH and LQKENI. The ends were cut back, 3 bases at V and 2 bases at J, with 8 bases in the middle. This chain's CDR3 is CASSPGEAYEQYV. The CDR3 DNA is TGTGCCAGCTCACCCGGTGAAGCCTACGAGCAGTACGTC.

This clonotype was observed at least ten times. The chain couples TRBV5-1 to TRBJ2-3, with D tentatively TRBD2 (5 bases). The CDR3 consists of 15 residues. V lost 4 bases to trimming and J lost 5 bases, with 17 bases between them. CDR1 and CDR2 (germline): SGHRS, YFSETQ. This CDR3 is CASSPGGSAGDTQYF. As DNA, the CDR3 is TGCGCCAGCAGCCCCGGCGGGTCTGCAGGAGATACGCAGTATTTT.

This clonotype was observed a few times. V and J are TRBV5-5 and TRBJ2-5, with D unclear. Trimming took 1 base from V and 5 from J, leaving 9 bases between them. This CDR3 is 13 amino acids long. The germline V gene has CDR1 SGHKS and CDR2 YYEKEE (reference sequence). The CDR3 loop reads CASSLTALETQYF. The CDR3 DNA sequence: TGTGCCAGCAGCTTGACAGCGTTGGAGACCCAGTACTTC.

This sequence joins TRBV5-4 and TRBJ2-3; D ambiguous. Germline V lookup: CDR1 SGHNT, CDR2 YYREEE (reference sequence). The CDR3 runs to 12 residues. V shed 3 bases and J shed 8 bases, with 10 bases lying between them. The CDR3 sequence: CASSSTSSTQYF. The CDR3 coding sequence is TGTGCCAGCAGCTCGACGAGCAGTACGCAGTATTTT.

The table lists this clonotype with a few counts. The chain joins TRBV7-2 to TRBJ1-5; D remains unclear. Per germline, CDR1 SGHTA and CDR2 FQGNSA. The CDR3 totals 14 residues. The ends were cut back, 1 base at V and 7 bases at J, with 11 bases in the middle. The CDR3, as DNA: TGTGCCAGCAGCTTAGTGTCAGTCGGACAGCCCCAGCATTTT. The encoded protein is CASSLVSVGQPQHF.

This chain links TRBV5-1 with TRBJ2-2; tentative D call: TRBD1 (6 bases). This CDR3 is built from 13 residues. With 5 bases removed from V and 6 bases from J, the gap between germline ends came to 11 bases. Germline CDR1 is SGHRS and CDR2 is YFSETQ. This CDR3 reads CASRSQGPGELFF. The CDR3 bases are TGCGCCAGCAGGTCACAGGGCCCCGGGGAGCTGTTTTTT.

This clonotype was detected many times. The chain links TRBV7-2 to TRBJ2-5; 8 bases match TRBD1. The CDR3 is 14 amino acids. The ends lost 2 bases at V and 5 bases at J; junction bases unmatched: 4. Germline V lookup: CDR1 SGHTA, CDR2 FQGNSA. The CDR3 DNA follows: TGTGCCAGCAGCTTACAGGGGGCGCCTGAGACCCAGTACTTC. Translation: CASSLQGAPETQYF.

The V call is TRBV5-1, the J call TRBJ2-3; D unclear. V shed 6 bases and J shed 0 bases, with 17 bases lying between them. The CDR3 length is 16 residues. The germline V gene encodes CDR1 SGHRS and CDR2 YFSETQ. The CDR3 region has the DNA TGCGCCAGCACCGCTAGGGTAGCTGGGAGCACAGATACGCAGTATTTT. Translation: CASTARVAGSTDTQYF.

This clonotype was recorded once. V usage is TRBV4-3 and J usage is TRBJ1-5, with D possibly TRBD1 on 5 matching bases. The V gene lost 0 bases and the J gene lost 0 bases, with 21 bases spanning the gap. The CDR3 length is 20 residues. Germline values: CDR1 LGHNA, CDR2 YSLEER. In DNA, the CDR3 is TGCGCCAGCAGCCAAGATACGATTGACAAGGGGCAGGGTAGCAATCAGCCCCAGCATTTT. Translation: CASSQDTIDKGQGSNQPQHF.

In its sample, this clonotype was seen a few times. The V and J genes are TRBV11-2 and TRBJ1-1, with D perhaps TRBD1 (5 bases). Germline V gene lookup returns CDR1 SGHAT and CDR2 FQNNGV. V lost 4 bases to trimming and J lost 1 base, with 16 bases between them. CDR3 length: 16 amino acids. The CDR3 here is CASSSGGKLWNTEAFF. The CDR3 coding sequence is TGTGCCAGCAGCTCCGGGGGGAAGCTTTGGAACACTGAAGCTTTCTTT.

This clonotype was found a few times. The rearrangement uses TRBV1 and TRBJ2-3. TRBV1 represents a pseudogene. The CDR3 runs 16 residues. The CDR3 nucleotides are TGCACCAGCAGCCAAGCTCTTAGCGGGTGCACAGATACGCAGTATTTT. Translation gives CTSSQALSGCTDTQYF.

This clonotype was seen a handful of times. V is TRBV5-1 and J is TRBJ2-7, with TRBD2 matching over 8 bases. This CDR3 is 14 amino acids long. With 6 bases clipped from V and 2 bases from J, the junction kept 7 bases outside the gene matches. The germline CDR1 and CDR2 sequences are SGHRS and YFSETQ. The CDR3 DNA is TGCGCCAGCAACTCGGGGGGGGGCACCTACGAGCAGTACTTC. Amino acids: CASNSGGGTYEQYF.

The CDR3 DNA follows: TGTGCCAGCAGCACGCCGTCCACGGGTGACAAAAACATTCAGTACTTC. Its translation: CASSTPSTGDKNIQYF. This sequence joins TRBV7-9 and TRBJ2-4; no definite D call. Germline values: CDR1 SEHNR, CDR2 FQNEAQ (reference sequence). The CDR3 length is 16 residues. Trimming stripped 5 bases from V and 3 bases from J, with 17 bases between.

This clonotype was seen repeatedly, ten times or more. This chain uses TRBV7-2 with TRBJ1-1; TRBD1 might be the D (5 bases). The CDR3 loop spans 15 amino acids. The V and J ends lost 1 base and 5 bases respectively, with 14 bases between them. CDR1 SGHTA and CDR2 FQGNSA come from the germline V gene. CDR3 coding DNA: TGTGCCAGCAGCTTAGAGACCCTGGGGGGGACTGAAGCTTTCTTT. Translating it yields CASSLETLGGTEAFF. Supplemented by reference TRBV7-2 and TRBJ1-1, the full variable domain reads GAGVSQSPSNKVTEKGKDVELRCDPISGHTALYWYRQSLGQGLEFLIYFQGNSAPDKSGLPSDRFSAERTGGSVSTLTIQRTQQEDSAVYLCASSLETLGGTEAFFGQGTRLTVV.